The source of this TCR beta chain is a study of naive and memory T cell subsets. Study results and limitations: Gini index rose across naive, CM, EM and EMRA in CD4 and CD8. No ground truth validated the naive and memory repertoire findings.

This CDR3 has 11 amino acids. Trimming removed 8 bases from V and 6 bases from J, with 11 bases in between. Germline assignment: CDR1 DFQATT and CDR2 SNEGSKA (reference sequence). A remark on this clonotype: Its target is unknown.

An equimolar mix of two oligonucleotides served as the beta constant-region primer for TRBC1 and TRBC2. TCRdb processed the UMI-ligation and nested PCR reads anew with MiXCR; each CDR3 protein has one entry. Counted here are tens of thousands of distinct CDR3 sequences, around 13% occurring once; the ten biggest clones make up 0.75% to 1%. Sequencing used central memory CD4+ T cells from blood. The chain couples TRBV20-1 to TRBJ2-1; no clear D. The receptor's source is a human donor in good health. The CDR3 reads CSTIASNEQFF. For the CDR3, the DNA is TGCAGTACTATCGCCTCCAATGAGCAGTTCTTC.